This T cell receptor (beta chain) comes out of a study of cytomegalovirus exposure and HLA in healthy donors. At the level of the study: There were some 410 genotyped donors. Of these, 81% fell in the genetic ancestry cluster associated with self-reported Caucasian donors. Study observations and caveats: There were a few CMV-associated chains whose specificity for CMV antigens was confirmed in vitro. Altogether, about 160 TCR beta chains were recorded as cytomegalovirus-associated. A missense variant in DCLRE1C was later tied to TCR beta V- and J-gene trimming.

60 Vbeta and 13 Jbeta primers were used in PCR. Libraries were prepared by immunoSEQ multiplex PCR; TCRdb keeps only in-frame clonotypes and omits some of them. The table shows 160,000 or so clones, with roughly 80% occurring only once. The length of the CDR3 is 15 residues. Germline V CDR1 and CDR2: SGHRS, YFSETQ. V shed 2 bases and J 7 bases; nucleotides not matched to a gene: 9. Concerning this clone: What it binds is unknown.

What was sequenced was PBMCs. The sequence was collected from a male donor in good health and CMV-seropositive. The rearrangement links TRBV5-1 to TRBJ1-5; 7 bases line up with TRBD1. The CDR3 loop reads CASSLEGGAGQPQHF. As DNA, the CDR3 is TGCGCCAGCAGCTTAGAAGGGGGCGCCGGACAGCCCCAGCATTTT.